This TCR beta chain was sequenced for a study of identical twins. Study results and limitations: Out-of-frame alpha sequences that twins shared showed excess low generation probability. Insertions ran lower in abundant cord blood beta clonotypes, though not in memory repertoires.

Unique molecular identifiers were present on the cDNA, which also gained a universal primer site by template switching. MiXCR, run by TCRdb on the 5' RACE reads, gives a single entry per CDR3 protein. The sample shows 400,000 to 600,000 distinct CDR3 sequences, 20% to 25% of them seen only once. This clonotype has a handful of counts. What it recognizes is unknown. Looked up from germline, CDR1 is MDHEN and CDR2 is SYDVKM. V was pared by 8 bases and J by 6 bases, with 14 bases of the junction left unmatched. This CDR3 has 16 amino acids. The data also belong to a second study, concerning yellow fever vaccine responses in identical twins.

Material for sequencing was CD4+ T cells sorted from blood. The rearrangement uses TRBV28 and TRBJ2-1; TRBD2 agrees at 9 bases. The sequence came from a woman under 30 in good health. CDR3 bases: TGTGCCAGCGGGGACTCGTCTAGCGGGATTTTCAATGAGCAGTTCTTC. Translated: CASGDSSSGIFNEQFF.